These T cell receptor beta chains were read from a single sample in a study of response to subunit inactivated influenza vaccine. TCRdb passed the RT-PCR reads through MiXCR, listing each CDR3 protein once. The data show more than 500,000 distinct CDR3 sequences, about 11% seen once. A further study also used this sample, focusing on T cells expressing NK-cell markers.

The starting material was PBMCs from blood, obtained on the day of vaccination. These receptors were obtained from a man between 45 and 60 years old who received an inactivated influenza vaccine. Each CDR3 is given with its conserved first and last residue. Each record gives: J gene, clone size, V gene, D gene, CDR3 DNA, CDR3 protein. The D gene is left open where the match is weak. Clone size is given for some rows only: seen once, a few or many times, or a class if the clone is expanded.

J gene: TRBJ2-7; clone size: many; V gene: TRBV28; D gene: .; CDR3 DNA: TGTGCCAGCAGTTCGAGGGCCATCGAGCAGTACTTC; CDR3 protein: CASSSRAIEQYF
J gene: TRBJ2-7; clone size: .; V gene: TRBV10-3; D gene: TRBD2; CDR3 DNA: TGTGCCATCAGTGAGTCAGGGCTAGCGGGAGTTCAATACGAGCAGTACTTC; CDR3 protein: CAISESGLAGVQYEQYF
J gene: TRBJ1-3; clone size: .; V gene: TRBV28; D gene: .; CDR3 DNA: TGTGCCAGCAGTCTTCCCCGTGTCAACACCATATATTTT; CDR3 protein: CASSLPRVNTIYF
J gene: TRBJ1-4; clone size: few; V gene: TRBV5-6; D gene: .; CDR3 DNA: TGTGCCAGCAGCTTGGTAACTGGTATCACTAATGAAAAACTGTTTTTT; CDR3 protein: CASSLVTGITNEKLFF
J gene: TRBJ2-7; clone size: .; V gene: TRBV4-3; D gene: TRBD1; CDR3 DNA: TGCGCCAGCAGCCAAGACCCGGGGACAGGGGCTTACGAGCAGTACTTC; CDR3 protein: CASSQDPGTGAYEQYF
J gene: TRBJ2-2; clone size: few; V gene: TRBV7-3; D gene: TRBD1; CDR3 DNA: TGTGCCAGCAGCTCACCTGCCGGGACAGACACCGGGGAGCTGTTTTTT; CDR3 protein: CASSSPAGTDTGELFF
J gene: TRBJ2-1; clone size: few; V gene: TRBV5-1; D gene: .; CDR3 DNA: TGCGCCAGCAGCGACCCACGGGACGGATACAATGAGCAGTTCTTC; CDR3 protein: CASSDPRDGYNEQFF
J gene: TRBJ1-5; clone size: .; V gene: TRBV4-2; D gene: .; CDR3 DNA: TGTGCCAGCAGCCAGGACGGTATCAATCAGCCCCAGCATTTT; CDR3 protein: CASSQDGINQPQHF
J gene: TRBJ2-5; clone size: .; V gene: TRBV3-1; D gene: TRBD2; CDR3 DNA: TGTGCCAGCAGCCAAGTTGGGGCTAGCGGACACCAAGAGACCCAGTACTTC; CDR3 protein: CASSQVGASGHQETQYF
J gene: TRBJ2-7; clone size: .; V gene: TRBV29-1; D gene: .; CDR3 DNA: TGCAGCGTTCAGCGCGGCACCTACGAGCAGTACTTC; CDR3 protein: CSVQRGTYEQYF
J gene: TRBJ2-2; clone size: few; V gene: TRBV4-2; D gene: .; CDR3 DNA: TGTGCCAGCAGCCCCCGTTGGGGCGAGGGGGGAAAGATCGGGGAGCTGTTTTTT; CDR3 protein: CASSPRWGEGGKIGELFF
J gene: TRBJ1-1; clone size: .; V gene: TRBV20-1; D gene: .; CDR3 DNA: TGCAGTGCTAGAGACAGTCTGGAAATGAACACTGAAGCTTTCTTT; CDR3 protein: CSARDSLEMNTEAFF
J gene: TRBJ2-5; clone size: few; V gene: TRBV5-1; D gene: .; CDR3 DNA: TGCGCCAGCAGTGGGACGGGCTTACAAGAGACCCAGTACTTC; CDR3 protein: CASSGTGLQETQYF
J gene: TRBJ2-6; clone size: few; V gene: TRBV29-1; D gene: .; CDR3 DNA: TGCAGCGTTAGGGGTAGCTCTGGGGCCAACGTCCTGACTTTC; CDR3 protein: CSVRGSSGANVLTF
J gene: TRBJ2-2; clone size: few; V gene: TRBV5-1; D gene: TRBD1; CDR3 DNA: TGCGCCAGCACAATCCGGGACAGGGGCACCGGGGAGCTGTTTTTT; CDR3 protein: CASTIRDRGTGELFF
J gene: TRBJ2-1; clone size: many; V gene: TRBV7-9; D gene: TRBD2; CDR3 DNA: TGTGCCAGCAGCTTAACTAGCGGGGGGTTCAATGAGCAGTTCTTC; CDR3 protein: CASSLTSGGFNEQFF
J gene: TRBJ2-7; clone size: few; V gene: TRBV6-5; D gene: .; CDR3 DNA: TGTGCCAGCAGTTACTCCAGGGTCTACGAGCAGTACTTC; CDR3 protein: CASSYSRVYEQYF
J gene: TRBJ1-5; clone size: many; V gene: TRBV11-2; D gene: .; CDR3 DNA: TGTGCCAGCAGCTTCGCGGGGAGCAATCAGCCCCAGCATTTT; CDR3 protein: CASSFAGSNQPQHF
J gene: TRBJ2-7; clone size: .; V gene: TRBV24-1; D gene: .; CDR3 DNA: TGTGCCACCAATAAGGACTTTGCGGCCTACGAGCAGTACTTT; CDR3 protein: CATNKDFAAYEQYF
J gene: TRBJ2-2; clone size: .; V gene: TRBV5-6; D gene: .; CDR3 DNA: TGTGCCAGCAGCGCGACTGGGTTGGAGGAGCTGTTTTTT; CDR3 protein: CASSATGLEELFF
J gene: TRBJ2-1; clone size: few; V gene: TRBV4-3; D gene: TRBD1; CDR3 DNA: TGCGCCAGCAGCCAAGGGAGGACAGGGTACAATGAGCAGTTCTTC; CDR3 protein: CASSQGRTGYNEQFF
J gene: TRBJ2-3; clone size: few; V gene: TRBV12-3/TRBV12-4; D gene: TRBD1; CDR3 DNA: TGTGCCAGCAGTCGGCCGGGACAGGGGGGACGGTTGCAGTATTTT; CDR3 protein: CASSRPGQGGRLQYF
J gene: TRBJ2-3; clone size: few; V gene: TRBV25-1; D gene: TRBD1; CDR3 DNA: TGTGCCAGCAGTGAATACCCCTGGACAGGGATAGCGACAGATACGCAGTATTTT; CDR3 protein: CASSEYPWTGIATDTQYF
J gene: TRBJ2-5; clone size: many; V gene: TRBV6-5; D gene: TRBD1; CDR3 DNA: TGTGCCAGCAGTTGGACAGGGGACGGACAAGAGACCCAGTACTTC; CDR3 protein: CASSWTGDGQETQYF
J gene: TRBJ2-1; clone size: few; V gene: TRBV5-1; D gene: TRBD1; CDR3 DNA: TGCGCCAGCAGCTGGGCCGGGGACAGGGTCCACAATGAGCAGTTCTTC; CDR3 protein: CASSWAGDRVHNEQFF
J gene: TRBJ2-7; clone size: once; V gene: TRBV19; D gene: .; CDR3 DNA: TGTGCCAGTAGTATAAGGGGCAGAAACTACGAGCAGTACTTC; CDR3 protein: CASSIRGRNYEQYF
J gene: TRBJ1-2; clone size: .; V gene: TRBV20-1; D gene: .; CDR3 DNA: TGCAGTGCTAGAGACCCCCCCTCGACAGCTAACTATGGCTACACCTTC; CDR3 protein: CSARDPPSTANYGYTF
J gene: TRBJ2-2; clone size: .; V gene: TRBV7-6; D gene: .; CDR3 DNA: TGTGCCAGCAGCTTAGCGCCACTAGCCAACACCGGGGAGCTGTTTTTT; CDR3 protein: CASSLAPLANTGELFF
J gene: TRBJ2-6; clone size: .; V gene: TRBV25-1; D gene: .; CDR3 DNA: TGTGCCAGCAGTATACGGGACGGCTACACTACCGGAGGGGTAAGAAGAGGGGCCAACGTCCTGACTTTC; CDR3 protein: CASSIRDGYTTGGVRRGANVLTF
J gene: TRBJ2-7; clone size: few; V gene: TRBV20-1; D gene: TRBD2; CDR3 DNA: TGCAGTGCTAGAGAGGGGGCTAGCGGGGTGTACGAGCAGTACTTC; CDR3 protein: CSAREGASGVYEQYF
J gene: TRBJ2-5; clone size: many; V gene: TRBV5-6; D gene: .; CDR3 DNA: TGTGCCAGCAGCTTGGTCGGGTCAGGGGCCCACCAAGAGACCCAGTACTTC; CDR3 protein: CASSLVGSGAHQETQYF
J gene: TRBJ2-7; clone size: many; V gene: TRBV20-1; D gene: .; CDR3 DNA: TGCAGTGCTAGAGTGGGTGAAGGAGGCGAGCAGTACTTC; CDR3 protein: CSARVGEGGEQYF
J gene: TRBJ1-5; clone size: many; V gene: TRBV11-2; D gene: .; CDR3 DNA: TGTGCCAGCAGCTTAGTGGGAACTGGGGGTCGTATCAATCAGCCCCAGCATTTT; CDR3 protein: CASSLVGTGGRINQPQHF
J gene: TRBJ2-1; clone size: few; V gene: TRBV7-6; D gene: .; CDR3 DNA: TGTGCCAGCAGCCTAGGAGGGGGGGCTGGCGATGAGCAGTTCTTC; CDR3 protein: CASSLGGGAGDEQFF
J gene: TRBJ2-3; clone size: few; V gene: TRBV7-8; D gene: .; CDR3 DNA: TGTGCCAGCAGCCCGAGGGGGGCTTCGGGTATCACAGATACGCAGTATTTT; CDR3 protein: CASSPRGASGITDTQYF
J gene: TRBJ2-7; clone size: few; V gene: TRBV29-1; D gene: TRBD2; CDR3 DNA: TGCAGCGCGACCTCCCCCGTAGCGGGGGGGCCGCGTGAGCAGTACTTC; CDR3 protein: CSATSPVAGGPREQYF
J gene: TRBJ2-2; clone size: .; V gene: TRBV6-1; D gene: .; CDR3 DNA: TGTGCCAGCAGCCGCGGTGGGGCCTACACCGGGGAGCTGTTTTTT; CDR3 protein: CASSRGGAYTGELFF
J gene: TRBJ1-5; clone size: .; V gene: TRBV6-1; D gene: TRBD1; CDR3 DNA: TGTGCCAGTAGTCCCGGGACAGGCCCAATTCAGCCCCAGCATTTT; CDR3 protein: CASSPGTGPIQPQHF
J gene: TRBJ2-2; clone size: few; V gene: TRBV6-5; D gene: .; CDR3 DNA: TGTGCCAGCAGTTACCCCACGAACACCGGGGAGCTGTTTTTT; CDR3 protein: CASSYPTNTGELFF
J gene: TRBJ2-5; clone size: few; V gene: TRBV29-1; D gene: .; CDR3 DNA: TGCAGCGTTGCACGGGGGGCGACCCAGTACTTC; CDR3 protein: CSVARGATQYF
J gene: TRBJ2-2; clone size: .; V gene: TRBV4-3; D gene: .; CDR3 DNA: TGCGCCAGCAGCCAAGGGGCATGGAACACCGGGGAGCTGTTTTTT; CDR3 protein: CASSQGAWNTGELFF
J gene: TRBJ2-6; clone size: .; V gene: TRBV6-1; D gene: TRBD1; CDR3 DNA: TGTGCCAGCAGTGGAAAGACAGGGGGTACGGTTGGGGCCAACGTCCTGACTTTC; CDR3 protein: CASSGKTGGTVGANVLTF
J gene: TRBJ2-1; clone size: .; V gene: TRBV5-1; D gene: TRBD1; CDR3 DNA: TGCGCCAGCAGCCGACAGGGGCGCTACAATGAGCAGTTCTTC; CDR3 protein: CASSRQGRYNEQFF
J gene: TRBJ2-2; clone size: many; V gene: TRBV5-1; D gene: .; CDR3 DNA: TGCGCCAGCAGCTTACCACTGTGGTCGGGACCCCGACCCGGGGAGCTGTTTTTT; CDR3 protein: CASSLPLWSGPRPGELFF